This TCR beta chain was identified in a study of blood T cell repertoires in COVID-19. Study as a whole: Acute and convalescent COVID-19 samples came from the United States, Italy and Spain.

Recruits, aged roughly 18 to 100 years, lived in 25 or so US areas. Participant-reported clinical history was the basis for cohort assignment. People in the exposed group encountered a COVID-19 case within 2 weeks before entering the study. The table came from immunoSEQ multiplex PCR; TCRdb's copy has only in-frame clones and leaves some out. This sample yields a few hundred thousand clones, of which approximately 86% are seen a single time; more than 4% belongs to the top ten. Germline values: CDR1 SNHLY, CDR2 FYNNEI. The V gene end was trimmed by 8 bases and the J gene end by 7 bases; junction bases not matched to a gene: 13. The CDR3 length is 14 residues.

The clonotype was recovered from a woman in her twenties or thirties who had been exposed to COVID-19. The gene calls are TRBV2 and TRBJ2-7; TRBD2 aligns across 8 bases. Sequencing input: PBMCs or T cells enriched from blood (not recorded which). In nucleotides, the CDR3 is TGTGCCAGCGGGGTTATAGCGGGGTCTCGGGAGCAGTACTTC. It yields the protein CASGVIAGSREQYF.